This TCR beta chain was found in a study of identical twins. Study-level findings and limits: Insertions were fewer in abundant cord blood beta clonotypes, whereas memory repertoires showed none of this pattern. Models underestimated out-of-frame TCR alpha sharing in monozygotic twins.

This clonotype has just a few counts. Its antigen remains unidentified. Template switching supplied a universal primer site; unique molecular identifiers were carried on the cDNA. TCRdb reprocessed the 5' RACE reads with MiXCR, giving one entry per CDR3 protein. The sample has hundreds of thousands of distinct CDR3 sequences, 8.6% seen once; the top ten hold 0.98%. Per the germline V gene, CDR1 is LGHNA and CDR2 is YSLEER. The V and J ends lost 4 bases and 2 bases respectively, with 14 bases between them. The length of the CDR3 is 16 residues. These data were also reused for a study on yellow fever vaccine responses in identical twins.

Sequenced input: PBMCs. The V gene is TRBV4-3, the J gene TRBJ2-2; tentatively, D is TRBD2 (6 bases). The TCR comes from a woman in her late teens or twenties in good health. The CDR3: CASSPTGGTNTGELFF. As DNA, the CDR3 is TGCGCCAGCAGCCCTACTGGCGGGACTAACACCGGGGAGCTGTTTTTT.